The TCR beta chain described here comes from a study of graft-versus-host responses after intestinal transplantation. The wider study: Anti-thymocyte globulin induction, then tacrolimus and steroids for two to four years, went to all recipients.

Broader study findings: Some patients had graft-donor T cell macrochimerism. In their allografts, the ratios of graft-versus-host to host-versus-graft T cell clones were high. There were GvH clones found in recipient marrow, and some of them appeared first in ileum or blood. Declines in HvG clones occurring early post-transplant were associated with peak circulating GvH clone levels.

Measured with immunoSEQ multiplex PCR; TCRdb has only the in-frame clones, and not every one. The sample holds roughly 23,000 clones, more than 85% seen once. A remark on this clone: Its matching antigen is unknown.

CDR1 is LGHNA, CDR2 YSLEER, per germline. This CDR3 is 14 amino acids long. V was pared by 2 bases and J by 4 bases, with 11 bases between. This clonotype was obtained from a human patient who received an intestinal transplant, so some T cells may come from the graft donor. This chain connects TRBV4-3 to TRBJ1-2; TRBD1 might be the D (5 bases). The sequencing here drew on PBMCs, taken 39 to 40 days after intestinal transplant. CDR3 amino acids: CASSQTPGTYGYTF. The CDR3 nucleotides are TGCGCCAGCAGCCAAACCCCAGGGACCTATGGCTACACCTTC.